This T cell receptor beta chain came from a study of control samples from healthy donors and cancer patients (dated by TCRdb to between 2020 and 2021). For this clone: Its antigen has not been determined. No per-base quality is available; no much larger clone lies one base away.

Receptor libraries were prepared by the immunoSEQ multiplex PCR assay. In its TCRdb copy, this immuneACCESS table keeps in-frame sequences only and misses some clones. Where compared with another copy, unresolved V genes explain less than half of these, and the others have no known cause. The sample table lists some 140,000 clones, 70% to 90% of them with a count of one. Of the sample, roughly 10% is held by the ten largest clones. Spanning cysteine to phenylalanine, the CDR3 consists of 15 amino acids. The DNA shown is the 45-base CDR3, in frame from base 1. A distance of 18 bases separates the germline ends of V and J, which lose 10 bases and 0 bases respectively. The germline V gene provides CDR1 MDHEN and CDR2 SYDVKM.

The chain was built from TRBV28 and TRBJ1-1; the D gene remains uncertain. The sequence derives from a woman in her twenties or thirties in good health. The sequenced material came from blood. The nucleotides read TGTGCCATCAGCTCTCTTGGAGTTTTGAACACTGAAGCTTTCTTT. Translated, it gives CAISSLGVLNTEAFF.